This T cell receptor beta chain originates from a study of spatial heterogeneity in lung cancer. Across the whole study: Compared with alpha-chain sequences, beta-chain sequences were consistently detected in greater numbers. Study-wide findings and caveats: Follow-up blood showed ubiquitous expanded tumor TCRs less than blood at resection did.

Only a few counts were recorded for this clonotype. The antigen is unknown. The sample's time point: sample taken at primary tumor resection. Unsorted whole RNA of tumor, nontumor lung or frozen PBMC was sequenced. Single TCR cDNA molecules each had their own unique molecular identifier. TCRdb reprocessed the 5' RACE reads via MiXCR and lists one record per CDR3 protein. Of some 50,000 distinct CDR3 sequences listed, 7.6% are singletons. This CDR3 has 15 residues. The germline V gene has CDR1 SGHVS and CDR2 FNYEAQ. The junction had 3 bases not matched to a gene; V was cut back by 5 bases and J by 4 bases.

The sequencing used PBMCs, collected at surgery. This receptor was obtained from a female donor with early-stage non-small cell lung cancer. The rearrangement uses TRBV7-6 and TRBJ2-2; TRBD1 agrees at 11 bases. The CDR3 loop is CASSRGTGGTGELFF. The CDR3, as DNA: TGTGCCAGCAGCAGGGGGACAGGGGGCACCGGGGAGCTGTTTTTT.